A single sample is the source of the 2 T cell receptor beta chains below, sequenced in a study of cytomegalovirus exposure and HLA in healthy donors. PCR amplification relied on 60 Vbeta primers (plus 13 Jbeta primers). Some clones are missing from TCRdb's copy, which holds only in-frame ones; the method was immunoSEQ multiplex PCR. Among 150,000 to 180,000 clones listed, 60% to 85% were seen once. The sequenced sample consisted of PBMCs. Receptors originate from a woman aged 35 to 49 in good health and CMV-seronegative.

J is TRBJ2-5 and V is TRBV7-9, with unresolved D. Germline V gives CDR1 SEHNR, CDR2 FQNEAQ (reference sequence). V lost 4 bases to trimming and J lost 0 bases, with 9 bases between them. There are 14 residues in the CDR3. DNA for the CDR3: TGTGCCAGCAGCTCTGGAGCTTACCAAGAGACCCAGTACTTC. It encodes CASSSGAYQETQYF. The full variable domain, completed using reference TRBV7-9 and TRBJ2-5, is DTGVSQNPRHKITKRGQNVTFRCDPISEHNRLYWYRQTLGQGPEFLTYFQNEAQLEKSRLLSDRFSAERPKGSFSTLEIQRTEQGDSAMYLCASSSGAYQETQYFGPGTRLLVL.

V and J are TRBV28 and TRBJ1-3; unclear D gene. The germline V gene encodes CDR1 MDHEN and CDR2 SYDVKM. Trimming took off 5 bases at V and 1 base at J, with 12 bases between the two ends. CDR3 size: 15 residues. The CDR3 DNA follows: TGTGCCAGCAGTCTAAGACATGTTTCTGGAAACACCATATATTTT. It specifies CASSLRHVSGNTIYF.